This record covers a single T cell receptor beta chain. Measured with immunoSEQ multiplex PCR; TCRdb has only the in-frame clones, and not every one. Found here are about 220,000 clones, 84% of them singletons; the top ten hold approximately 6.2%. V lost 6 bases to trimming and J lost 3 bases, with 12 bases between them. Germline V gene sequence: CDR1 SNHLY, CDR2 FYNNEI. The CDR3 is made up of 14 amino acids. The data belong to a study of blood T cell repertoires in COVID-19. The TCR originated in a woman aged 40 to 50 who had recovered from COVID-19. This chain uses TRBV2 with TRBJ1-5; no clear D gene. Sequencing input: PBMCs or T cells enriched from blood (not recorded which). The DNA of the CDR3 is TGTGCCAGCAGCAGCGAGGCCAACAATCAGCCCCAGCATTTT. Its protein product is CASSSEANNQPQHF.